This T cell receptor (beta chain) was identified in a study of identical twins. With 5 bases clipped from V and 7 bases from J, the junction kept 7 bases outside the gene matches. CDR3 length: 16 amino acids. Germline V gene sequence: CDR1 SEHNR, CDR2 FQNEAQ (reference sequence). One entry per CDR3 protein results from TCRdb running MiXCR on the 5' RACE reads. The sample yields 1.5 million to 2 million distinct CDR3 sequences, about 30% seen once. The chain links TRBV7-9 to TRBJ2-1; 14 positions match TRBD2. The receptor's source is a newborn girl in good health. The sample consisted of cord blood. In nucleotides, the CDR3 is TGTGCCAGCAGCCGACTAGCGGGAGGGCCTGGAAATGAGCAGTTCTTC. This sequence encodes CASSRLAGGPGNEQFF.